This TCR beta chain was retrieved from a study of T cell clonotyping in hematopoietic cell transplantation. Study-wide findings and caveats: Graft donor and pretransplant recipient Inverse Simpson Index values predicted broader posttransplant TCR diversity.

V was clipped by 5 bases and J by 5 bases, with 6 bases between them. From germline, CDR1 is DFQATT and CDR2 SNEGSKA (reference sequence). The CDR3 contains 11 residues. The table came from immunoSEQ multiplex PCR; TCRdb's copy has only in-frame clones and leaves some out. The data show 8,500 to 9,000 clones, 70% to 90% seen once. This clone was seen only once. As yet, its antigen is unknown. The sample consisted of PBMCs, taken 180 days after allogeneic stem cell transplant. This sequence joins TRBV20-1 and TRBJ2-2; D unresolved. This TCR derives from a female patient in her 30s who had an allogeneic stem cell transplant, so the T cells may come from the graft donor. Some clones in this sample may be carry-over from other donors' samples. The CDR3 DNA sequence: TGCAGTGCTCGATTGACCGGGGAGCTGTTTTTT. Protein sequence: CSARLTGELFF.